This record concerns one TCR beta chain sequence. Its antigen is not yet known. Per-nucleotide qualities are absent, and no much larger clonotype sits a single base away. Collaborating institutions collected whole blood in K2EDTA tubes following their own protocols. For TCRbeta analysis, collaborators shipped samples in one of three forms: frozen whole blood, isolated PBMCs, or DNA extracted from either of those sample types. Inclusive of the bounding cysteine and phenylalanine, the CDR3 is 15 residues long. Solely the CDR3 DNA is kept, with 45 bases framed from the first base. The junction carries 16 bases between V and J, which are trimmed by 6 bases and 2 bases respectively. As encoded in the germline V gene, CDR1 is SNHLY while CDR2 is FYNNEI. TCRbeta CDR3 regions were amplified from genomic DNA by means of the immunoSEQ Assay, a bias-controlled multiplex PCR. In the source study's methods: Nucleated cell counts per sample were estimated from amplification of reference gene primers within the assay. To quantify the absolute abundance of each unique TCRbeta CDR3 rearrangement, sequence reads were collapsed and filtered. For each sample, productive Simpson clonality was calculated by taking the square root of Simpson's diversity index across productive rearrangements. TCRdb obtained this table from immuneACCESS and retained in-frame rearrangements with V and J assigned. These tables miss some clones; where compared with another copy, unresolved V genes account for less than half of the shortfall, and the remainder is unexplained. From that table come the V and J calls and clone size; the DNA was used to work out D and trimming. The sample has about 130,000 clones on record, around 78% of them singletons. The ten largest clones represent 10% to 11% of the sample.

The sample comes from a study of blood T cell repertoires in COVID-19 (dated by TCRdb to between 2020 and 2021). With regard to the full study: Samples from collaborators originated in the United States, Italy and Spain and spanned both the acute and convalescent phases of COVID-19. The material from the prospective study consisted of cDNA or gDNA derived from T cells, B-cell-depleted T cells, or PBMCs. Deeply sampled blood TCRbeta repertoires from subjects exposed to, actively infected with, or recovered from COVID-19 were included in the dataset. The repertoires were released in a freely available public database intended as a resource for research on the immune response to SARS-CoV-2. The samples were drawn from two sources: the first 160 participants of the ongoing ImmuneRACE study, and over 950 subjects contributed by 6 global collaborators. Nearly every sample came with metadata listing a de-identified subject ID, COVID-19 status, age in years and sex. Where available, HLA class I and class II types were taken from metadata supplied by the sample provider and were not determined by assay-based typing.

Overall study outcomes, separate from this receptor: The quantity of clinical and demographic metadata differed by source and by participant and was supplied without curation.

The sample taken for sequencing was peripheral blood. The clonotype was recovered from a human donor in a cohort sampled during active COVID-19. The rearrangement joined TRBV2 to TRBJ1-1, with the D gene call left open. CDR3 loop: CASRATGSRNTEAFF. The DNA reads TGTGCCAGCAGGGCCACGGGGAGTAGAAACACTGAAGCTTTCTTT.